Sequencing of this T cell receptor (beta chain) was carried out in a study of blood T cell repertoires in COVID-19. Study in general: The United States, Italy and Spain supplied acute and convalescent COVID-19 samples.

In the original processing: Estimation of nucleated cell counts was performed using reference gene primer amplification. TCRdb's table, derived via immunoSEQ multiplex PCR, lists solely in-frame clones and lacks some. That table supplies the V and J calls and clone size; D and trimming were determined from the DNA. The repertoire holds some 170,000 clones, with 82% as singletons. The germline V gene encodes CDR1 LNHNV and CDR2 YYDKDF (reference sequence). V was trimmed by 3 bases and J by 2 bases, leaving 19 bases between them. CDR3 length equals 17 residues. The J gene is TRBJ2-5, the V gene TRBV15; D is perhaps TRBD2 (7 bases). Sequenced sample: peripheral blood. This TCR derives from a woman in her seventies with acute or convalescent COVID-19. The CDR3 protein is CATSRVPGGQSQETQYF. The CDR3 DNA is TGTGCCACCAGCAGGGTTCCGGGGGGCCAGAGTCAAGAGACCCAGTACTTC.